The subject of this entry is one T cell receptor (beta chain). This sample was included in a study of blood T cell repertoires in COVID-19. As for the study in general: Acute and convalescent COVID-19 specimens originated in the United States, Italy and Spain. T cells, B-cell-depleted T cells, or PBMCs supplied cDNA or gDNA.

Original processing notes: Amplification with reference gene primers provided the estimates of nucleated cell counts. Here immunoSEQ multiplex PCR was the method, and the copy in TCRdb shows in-frame clones only, minus some. That table is the source of V, J and clone size, and D and trimming were worked out from the DNA. In the table there are approximately 100,000 clones, roughly 90% of which are singletons. The receptor was derived from a human donor with acute or convalescent COVID-19. The donor label of this sample is uncertain. The sequenced sample consisted of peripheral blood.

CDR3 in DNA: TGTGCCAGCAGCCTTACGACAGGGGGCGCTGGGGCCAACGTCCTGACTTTC. The encoded protein is CASSLTTGGAGANVLTF. The V and J genes are TRBV9 and TRBJ2-6, with 10 bases matching TRBD1. Germline CDR1 reads SGDLS; CDR2 reads YYNGEE. Unmatched junction bases numbered 6, after V lost 4 bases and J lost 2 bases. CDR3 length: 17 residues.